A single T cell receptor (beta chain) is shown here with its context. As yet, its antigen is unknown. The CDR3 covers 17 residues. V was pared by 4 bases and J by 0 bases, with 10 bases of the junction left unmatched. CDR1 LGHNA and CDR2 YNFKEQ come from the germline V gene. The sample comes from a study of OX40 agonist ivuxolimab in advanced cancers. Study-level background: Each patient was given ivuxolimab into a vein every 2 weeks, at 0.01 to 10 mg/kg. Points from the study as a whole: Expanded clones tended on average to be more numerous among CD8+ T cells than CD4+.

Assay used: immunoSEQ multiplex PCR; TCRdb lists only in-frame clones, some missing. The data contain tens of thousands of clones, approximately 86% of them singletons. This sequence originates from an adult with an advanced solid tumor such as melanoma, head and neck, liver or kidney cancer. The chain employs TRBV4-2 and TRBJ1-1; the match to TRBD1 covers 8 bases. The input for sequencing was CD4+ or CD8+ T cells sorted from blood, taken in a trial of the OX40 agonist ivuxolimab. The DNA of the CDR3 is TGTGCCAGCAGCCCTGGACAGGGCGCGTTCATGAACACTGAAGCTTTCTTT. It encodes CASSPGQGAFMNTEAFF.